The present entry profiles one T cell receptor beta chain with its context. This record comes from a study of blood T cell repertoires in COVID-19. Background on the study: The analysed material was cDNA or gDNA that came from T cells, B-cell-depleted T cells, or PBMCs.

Between the trimmed V and J ends, which lost 4 bases and 2 bases, there was a span of 15 bases. The CDR3 has 15 residues. Germline V gene sequence: CDR1 SGHVS, CDR2 FQNEAQ. Method: immunoSEQ multiplex PCR; TCRdb's copy keeps in-frame clones and lacks some. Of some 200,000 clones in the sample, 85% to 90% were seen once. Sequencing was done on a sample of peripheral blood. The receptor's source is an elderly man with acute or convalescent COVID-19. V gene TRBV7-8 combines with J gene TRBJ2-7; the D is unclear. CDR3 sequence (DNA): TGTGCCAGCAGCTCCCGTTACGGTACCACCTACGAGCAGTACTTC. Translated: CASSSRYGTTYEQYF.